Sequencing of this T cell receptor beta chain was carried out in a study of graft-versus-host responses after intestinal transplantation. The overall study: Tacrolimus and steroids were given for two to four years to all recipients after anti-thymocyte globulin induction. General study results and limits: Allografts of one patient group, those with graft-donor T cell macrochimerism, had high graft-versus-host to host-versus-graft clonal ratios.

On this clone: Its antigen is not known.

Here immunoSEQ multiplex PCR was the method, and the copy in TCRdb shows in-frame clones only, minus some. Of tens of thousands of clones detected, roughly 92% appear once; the ten largest clones hold roughly 6.7%. Bone marrow obtained following transplant was drawn from the posterior iliac crest or from another site. The ends lost 3 bases at V and 11 bases at J; junction bases unmatched: 9. CDR1 and CDR2 (germline): SGHVS, FNYEAQ. CDR3 length: 15 amino acids. The receptor's source is a human patient who received an intestinal transplant, so some T cells may come from the graft donor. The V and J genes are TRBV7-6 and TRBJ1-6; 8 bases line up with TRBD1. Source: bone marrow, taken approximately 740 days after intestinal transplantation. CDR3 loop: CASSLGGQGRPPLHF. CDR3 nucleotide sequence: TGTGCCAGCAGCTTGGGCGGACAGGGCCGACCACCCCTCCACTTT.